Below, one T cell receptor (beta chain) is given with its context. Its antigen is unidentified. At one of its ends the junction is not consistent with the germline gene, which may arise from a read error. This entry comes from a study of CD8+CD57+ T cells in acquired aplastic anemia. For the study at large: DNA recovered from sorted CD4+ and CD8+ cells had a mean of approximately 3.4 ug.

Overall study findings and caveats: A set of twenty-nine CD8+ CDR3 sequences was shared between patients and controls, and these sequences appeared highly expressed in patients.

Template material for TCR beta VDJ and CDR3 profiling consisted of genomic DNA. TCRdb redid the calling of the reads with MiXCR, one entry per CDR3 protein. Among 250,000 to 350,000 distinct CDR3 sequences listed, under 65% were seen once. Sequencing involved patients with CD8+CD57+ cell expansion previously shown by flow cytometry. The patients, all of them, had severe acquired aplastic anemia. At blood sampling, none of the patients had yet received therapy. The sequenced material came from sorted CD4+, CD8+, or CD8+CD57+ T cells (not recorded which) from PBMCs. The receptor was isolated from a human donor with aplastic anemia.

CDR3 DNA: TGTGCCAGCAGCAACGGACAGCCGAACACTGAAGCTTTCTTT. The encoded protein is CASSNGQPNTEAFF. The gene calls are TRBV10-1 and TRBJ1-1, with D possibly matching TRBD1 (6 bases). This CDR3 comprises 14 residues. Per the germline V gene, CDR1 is WNHNN and CDR2 is SYGVQD (reference sequence).